This T cell receptor (beta chain) comes out of a study of cytomegalovirus exposure and HLA in healthy donors. The CDR3 is 15 residues long. CDR1 is SEHNR, CDR2 FQNEAQ, per germline (reference sequence). V lost 5 bases and J lost 3; bases outside the gene matches: 3. With 60 Vbeta and 13 Jbeta primers, the PCR was carried out. Using immunoSEQ multiplex PCR, the repertoire was profiled, and TCRdb retains in-frame clones only, with some absent. Seen here are 150,000 or so clones, roughly 80% observed once, and the top ten hold 3.5% to 5%. The sample comprised PBMCs. The receptor was derived from a man aged 50 to 59 in good health and CMV-seropositive. The chain couples TRBV7-9 to TRBJ1-6, with TRBD1 identical over 8 bases. DNA of the CDR3: TGTGCCAGCAGCCCGGGGACAGGCTATAATTCACCCCTCCACTTT. Translating gives CASSPGTGYNSPLHF.